This passage covers 32 T cell receptor beta chains from one sample sequenced in a study of cytomegalovirus exposure and HLA in healthy donors. The PCR employed 60 Vbeta primers together with 13 Jbeta primers. The assay was immunoSEQ multiplex PCR, and TCRdb's table has in-frame clones only and misses some. The data hold under 120,000 clones, with 74% observed a single time. Sequenced sample: PBMCs. The receptor source for this set is a man aged 50-60 years in good health and CMV-seropositive.

This chain links TRBV5-4 with TRBJ1-2; 9 nucleotides line up with TRBD1. Per the germline V gene, CDR1 is SGHNT and CDR2 is YYREEE (reference sequence). This CDR3 is 15 amino acids long. J was trimmed by 7 bases and V by 1 base; bases with no gene match: 8. The CDR3 DNA sequence: TGTGCCAGCAGCTTGCAAACACAGGGGGCTGGTGGCTACACCTTC. This gives the protein CASSLQTQGAGGYTF.

As DNA, the CDR3 is TGTGCCAGTAGTACTTGGACAGCAATCTATGGCTACACCTTC. Its translation: CASSTWTAIYGYTF. The genes are TRBV19 and TRBJ1-2, with TRBD1 as a possible D gene (6 bases). The V end was cut by 4 bases, the J end by 4 bases, with 13 bases between. The germline V gene has CDR1 LNHDA and CDR2 SQIVND (reference sequence). This CDR3 spans 14 amino acids. The entire variable domain, with the rest obtained from reference TRBV19 and TRBJ1-2, is as follows: DGGITQSPKYLFRKEGQNVTLSCEQNLNHDAMYWYRQDPGQGLRLIYYSQIVNDFQKGDIAEGYSVSREKKESFPLTVTSAQKNPTAFYLCASSTWTAIYGYTFGSGTRLTVV.

This sequence joins TRBV5-7 and TRBJ2-5; 7 bases map to TRBD1. TRBV5-7 is an open reading frame whose function is uncertain. The CDR3 sequence is 14 residues long. V lost 1 base to trimming and J lost 4 bases; unmatched junction nucleotides: 4. The CDR3 spells CASSLRGRAETQYF. As DNA, the CDR3 is TGTGCCAGCAGCTTGAGGGGGCGCGCAGAGACCCAGTACTTC.

As for this clone: This CDR3 is also generated by other DNA sequences in the sample. The chain is built from TRBV5-6 and TRBJ2-5; the D gene is possibly TRBD1 (6 bases). The CDR3 consists of 15 residues. Germline CDR1 reads SGHDT; CDR2 reads YYEEEE. V was shortened by 0 bases and J by 0 bases, with 9 bases between the two germline ends. CDR3 sequence reads: CASSLGRGDQETQYF. For the CDR3, the DNA is TGTGCCAGCAGCTTGGGCAGGGGCGACCAAGAGACCCAGTACTTC.

V gene TRBV19 combines with J gene TRBJ2-7, with D possibly being TRBD1 (6 bases). Germline V gene data show CDR1 as LNHDA and CDR2 as SQIVND (reference sequence). This CDR3 has 14 amino acids. V lost 0 bases and J 3 bases, leaving 9 bases between the germline ends. CDR3 sequence reads: CASSIDARGYEQYF. The CDR3 DNA sequence: TGTGCCAGTAGTATAGACGCCAGGGGCTACGAGCAGTACTTC.

This clone was detected once. The chain is built from TRBV19 and TRBJ2-2, with TRBD2 matching 14 bases. This CDR3 is 16 amino acids long. V shed 6 bases and J 6 bases; nucleotides not matched to a gene: 6. Germline-derived CDR1 and CDR2 are LNHDA and SQIVND (reference sequence). CDR3 sequence (DNA): TGTGCCAGTAGGGGACTAGCGGGAGCAGTTGCCGGGGAGCTGTTTTTT. Protein product: CASRGLAGAVAGELFF. The full variable domain, its missing parts supplied by reference TRBV19 and TRBJ2-2, is DGGITQSPKYLFRKEGQNVTLSCEQNLNHDAMYWYRQDPGQGLRLIYYSQIVNDFQKGDIAEGYSVSREKKESFPLTVTSAQKNPTAFYLCASRGLAGAVAGELFFGEGSRLTVL.

The CDR3 region has the DNA TGTGCCAGTAGTAAACTGGGGCTTGAAGATACGCAGTATTTT. Translated, it gives CASSKLGLEDTQYF. The genes are TRBV19 and TRBJ2-3, with D possibly matching TRBD1 (5 bases). Germline CDR1 reads LNHDA; CDR2 reads SQIVND (reference sequence). This CDR3 comprises 14 residues. Trimming shortened V by 4 bases and J by 5 bases, and 13 bases separated the two germline ends.

The chain employs TRBV27 and TRBJ2-3; 8 bases fit TRBD2. V shed 2 bases and J 0 bases; nucleotides not matched to a gene: 10. This CDR3 has 18 amino acids. Germline CDR1 reads MNHEY; CDR2 reads SMNVEV (reference sequence). The CDR3 protein is CASSLGIREGFSTDTQYF. The CDR3 DNA reads TGTGCCAGCAGTTTAGGTATACGGGAGGGCTTTAGCACAGATACGCAGTATTTT.

The V and J genes are TRBV5-1 and TRBJ1-1, with D perhaps TRBD1 (5 bases). The V gene's germline CDR1 is SGHRS and CDR2 YFSETQ. Trimming pared 4 bases from V and 1 base from J, leaving 11 bases between. CDR3 length: 14 residues. The CDR3 here is CASSRGTGNTEAFF. The CDR3 nucleotides read TGCGCCAGCAGCCGCGGGACGGGGAACACTGAAGCTTTCTTT.

V is TRBV9 and J is TRBJ1-1; weak D call: TRBD1 (5 bases). V was clipped by 0 bases and J by 3 bases, with 18 bases between them. Germline CDR1 is SGDLS and CDR2 is YYNGEE. This CDR3 comprises 17 residues. CDR3 loop: CASSVGDLRQSDTEAFF. The DNA of the CDR3 is TGTGCCAGCAGCGTAGGGGATTTGAGACAGTCAGACACTGAAGCTTTCTTT.

Here the CDR3 DNA reads TGTGCCAGCAGTGACTGGGACAGGGGTTATCAGCCCCAGCATTTT. This gives the protein CASSDWDRGYQPQHF. V is TRBV6-1 and J is TRBJ1-5; 10 nucleotides match TRBD1. The CDR3 has 15 residues. Trimming at V came to 3 bases and at J to 5 bases, leaving 4 bases not matched to a gene. Germline V CDR1 and CDR2: MNHNS, SASEGT.

The chain has TRBV4-1 and TRBJ1-5; no reliable D call. The CDR3 runs to 15 residues. Germline CDR1 reads MGHRA; CDR2 reads YSYEKL. Trimming left V 0 bases short and J 6 bases short, with 12 bases between. CDR3 region: CASSQESQEVQPQHF. The CDR3 DNA reads TGCGCCAGCAGCCAAGAATCTCAGGAGGTTCAGCCCCAGCATTTT.

Only a few counts were recorded for this clone. The gene calls are TRBV2 and TRBJ2-2; D possibly corresponds to TRBD2 (6 bases). The CDR3 has 13 amino acids. Germline values: CDR1 SNHLY, CDR2 FYNNEI. The V gene lost 10 bases and the J gene lost 5 bases, with 14 bases spanning the gap. As DNA, the CDR3 is TGTGCCACTGCGGGGCGAGGGACCGGGGAGCTGTTTTTT. Protein product: CATAGRGTGELFF.

The chain combines TRBV5-4 with TRBJ2-1; 10 nucleotides line up with TRBD2. After removal of 4 bases from V and 4 bases from J, the junction contained 8 bases not matched to a gene. CDR1 is SGHNT and CDR2 is YYREEE in the germline V gene (reference sequence). The CDR3 loop spans 16 amino acids. The CDR3 DNA reads TGTGCCAGCAGCCGGAGCGGGAGGGCGGAGTACAATGAGCAGTTCTTC. Its protein is CASSRSGRAEYNEQFF.

This clone was counted a single time. Written as DNA, the CDR3 is TGTGCCAGCAGCTTACGACAGGGCGACACCGGGGAGCTGTTTTTT. It is translated as CASSLRQGDTGELFF. The chain joins TRBV7-6 to TRBJ2-2; 7 nucleotides agree with TRBD1. The CDR3 has 15 residues. The germline V gene has CDR1 SGHVS and CDR2 FNYEAQ. V gave up 2 bases and J gave up 3 bases; unmatched junction bases: 3. The full variable domain, its missing parts supplied by reference TRBV7-6 and TRBJ2-2, is GAGVSQSPRYKVTKRGQDVALRCDPISGHVSLYWYRQALGQGPEFLTYFNYEAQQDKSGLPNDRFSAERPEGSISTLTIQRTEQRDSAMYRCASSLRQGDTGELFFGEGSRLTVL.

The CDR3 loop is CASSLGGPGSYEQYF. The CDR3 DNA is TGTGCCAGCAGCTTGGGGGGGCCGGGCTCCTACGAGCAGTACTTC. V usage is TRBV5-5 and J usage is TRBJ2-7; possible D gene TRBD1, 6 bases. The V and J ends lost 0 bases and 0 bases respectively, with 10 bases between them. The CDR3 is 15 amino acids. The germline CDR1 and CDR2 sequences are SGHKS and YYEKEE (reference sequence).

A few counts support this clone. This chain connects TRBV7-9 to TRBJ1-3, with 10 nucleotides matching TRBD1. Germline V gives CDR1 SEHNR, CDR2 FQNEAQ (reference sequence). The CDR3 is 17 residues long. V was clipped by 5 bases and J by 1 base; unmatched bases: 8. CDR3 amino acids: CASSGTGAIPSGNTIYF. The CDR3 bases are TGTGCCAGCAGCGGGACAGGGGCAATCCCGTCTGGAAACACCATATATTTT.

This chain links TRBV4-1 with TRBJ2-1; TRBD2 aligns across 9 bases. V lost 5 bases and J lost 6; bases outside the gene matches: 2. The CDR3 contains 13 residues. CDR1 and CDR2 from the germline V gene are MGHRA and YSYEKL. The CDR3 nucleotides are TGCGCCAGCAGCGGCGGGAGGGCCAATGAGCAGTTCTTC. Translating gives CASSGGRANEQFF.

The chain joins TRBV25-1 to TRBJ1-4; 7 positions match TRBD1. The V gene's germline CDR1 is MGHDK and CDR2 SYGVNS. This CDR3 spans 14 amino acids. V gave up 1 base and J gave up 7 bases; unmatched junction bases: 3. This CDR3 reads CASSESDRAEKLFF. In DNA form, the CDR3 reads TGTGCCAGCAGTGAATCCGACAGGGCTGAAAAACTGTTTTTT.

The J gene is TRBJ2-7, the V gene TRBV30; possibly TRBD2 for D (6 bases). V lost 3 bases and J 1 base, leaving 19 bases between the germline ends. Germline V lookup: CDR1 GTSNPN, CDR2 SVGIG (reference sequence). The length of the CDR3 is 16 residues. CDR3 loop: CAWRGPGTSPSYEQYF. The CDR3 nucleotides read TGTGCCTGGAGGGGACCCGGGACTTCCCCTTCCTACGAGCAGTACTTC.

This clone has just a few counts. This rearrangement joins TRBV2 to TRBJ2-5; TRBD2 matches at 9 bases. The length of the CDR3 is 16 residues. Losses at the gene ends were 3 bases for V and 0 bases for J; bases not matched to a gene: 5. The germline CDR1 and CDR2 sequences are SNHLY and FYNNEI. The CDR3 region is CASSERSGRYQETQYF. The DNA of the CDR3 is TGTGCCAGCAGTGAGAGGAGCGGGAGGTACCAAGAGACCCAGTACTTC.

The V gene is TRBV30, the J gene TRBJ2-1; 9 nucleotides line up with TRBD2. CDR1 is GTSNPN, CDR2 SVGIG, per germline (reference sequence). The V gene end was trimmed by 4 bases and the J gene end by 4 bases; junction bases not matched to a gene: 2. The CDR3 length is 13 residues. CDR3 residues: CAWTSGAYNEQFF. The CDR3 nucleotides read TGTGCCTGGACTAGCGGGGCTTACAATGAGCAGTTCTTC.

The chain's CDR3 is CASSDWRDSPLHF. As DNA, the CDR3 is TGTGCCAGCTCAGACTGGCGAGATTCACCCCTCCACTTT. The V and J genes are TRBV6-5 and TRBJ1-6, with D unclear. The CDR3 runs 13 residues. Germline CDR1 reads MNHEY; CDR2 reads SVGAGI. V was pared by 8 bases and J by 8 bases, with 13 bases between.

The chain joins TRBV14 to TRBJ2-4; D is perhaps TRBD2 (6 bases). CDR3 length: 15 amino acids. The V gene lost 2 bases and the J gene lost 2 bases, with 10 bases spanning the gap. CDR1 and CDR2 from the germline V gene are SGHDN and FVKESK. CDR3 coding DNA: TGTGCCAGCAGCCAAAACGGGGGTACCAAAAACATTCAGTACTTC. This sequence encodes CASSQNGGTKNIQYF.

The V and J genes are TRBV10-3 and TRBJ2-7; the match to TRBD1 covers 7 bases. CDR3 size: 16 residues. From germline, CDR1 is ENHRY and CDR2 SYGVKD. Trimming at V came to 3 bases and at J to 2 bases, leaving 10 bases not matched to a gene. CDR3 bases: TGTGCCATCAGTGATATACAGGGGAGAAGGGCCTACGAGCAGTACTTC. It encodes CAISDIQGRRAYEQYF.

This chain joins TRBV10-3 and TRBJ2-5, with TRBD2 matching 8 bases. The CDR3 has 14 amino acids. The V gene end was trimmed by 8 bases and the J gene end by 5 bases; junction bases not matched to a gene: 10. Germline V gene lookup returns CDR1 ENHRY and CDR2 SYGVKD. CDR3: CAIFGGGLGETQYF. CDR3 nucleotide sequence: TGTGCCATCTTCGGGGGGGGGCTCGGTGAGACCCAGTACTTC.

This clone was seen once. The V and J genes are TRBV28 and TRBJ2-5; the match to TRBD1 covers 8 bases. The germline V gene has CDR1 MDHEN and CDR2 SYDVKM. The CDR3 is 17 amino acids. Germline trimming cut 4 bases from V and 5 bases from J; bases unmatched to any gene: 15. The CDR3 DNA is TGTGCCAGCAGTTCTACAACGTCAGGGGGCGGATCGGAGACCCAGTACTTC. Translated, it gives CASSSTTSGGGSETQYF.

The chain combines TRBV7-2 with TRBJ1-2; 8 bases are a match to TRBD1. The V gene end was trimmed by 0 bases and the J gene end by 8 bases; junction bases not matched to a gene: 5. Germline V lookup: CDR1 SGHTA, CDR2 FQGNSA. This CDR3 comprises 14 residues. CDR3 sequence reads: CASSLAPGGKGYTF. The CDR3 region has the DNA TGTGCCAGCAGCTTAGCCCCAGGGGGCAAGGGCTACACCTTC.

V and J are TRBV4-2 and TRBJ2-1, with TRBD2 matching over 12 bases. J lost 6 bases, V lost 3 bases, and 6 bases had no gene match. Germline V lookup: CDR1 LGHNA, CDR2 YNFKEQ. The CDR3 contains 16 residues. CDR3 nucleotide sequence: TGTGCCAGCAGCCAGGAACTAGCGGGAGGTTTCAATGAGCAGTTCTTC. Residues: CASSQELAGGFNEQFF.

This rearrangement joins TRBV4-1 to TRBJ1-3; D call uncertain. This CDR3 is 17 amino acids long. The V end was cut by 1 base, the J end by 4 bases, with 17 bases between. From germline, CDR1 is MGHRA and CDR2 YSYEKL. CDR3 residues: CASSQVARELRGNTIYF. The CDR3 bases are TGCGCCAGCAGCCAAGTAGCGAGGGAACTGCGGGGAAACACCATATATTTT.

The V gene is TRBV4-1, the J gene TRBJ1-6; D might be TRBD1 (5 bases). V gave up 2 bases and J gave up 7 bases, with 15 bases separating them. The germline V gene encodes CDR1 MGHRA and CDR2 YSYEKL. This CDR3 is 16 amino acids long. The CDR3 region is CASSQTGRQGNSPLHF. The CDR3 nucleotides read TGCGCCAGCAGCCAAACGGGTCGGCAGGGAAATTCACCCCTCCACTTT.

The chain is built from TRBV19 and TRBJ2-5; D is ambiguous. Germline CDR1 LNHDA, CDR2 SQIVND (reference sequence). CDR3 length: 12 amino acids. The germline V and J ends were trimmed by 2 bases and 4 bases, with 5 bases remaining between them. In nucleotides, the CDR3 is TGTGCCAGTAGTATAAGAGGAGAGACCCAGTACTTC. Its protein is CASSIRGETQYF.